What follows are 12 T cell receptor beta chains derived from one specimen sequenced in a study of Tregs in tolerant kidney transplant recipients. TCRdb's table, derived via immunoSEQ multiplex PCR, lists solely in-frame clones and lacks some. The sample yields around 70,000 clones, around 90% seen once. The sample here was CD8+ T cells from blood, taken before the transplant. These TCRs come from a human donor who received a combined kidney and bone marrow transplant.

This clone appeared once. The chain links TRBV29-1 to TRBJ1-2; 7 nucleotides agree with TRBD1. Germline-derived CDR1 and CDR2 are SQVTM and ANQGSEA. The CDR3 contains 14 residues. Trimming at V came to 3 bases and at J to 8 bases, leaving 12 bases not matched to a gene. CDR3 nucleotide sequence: TGCAGCGTTGATATAGCCAGGGGGATTGAGGGCTACACCTTC. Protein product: CSVDIARGIEGYTF.

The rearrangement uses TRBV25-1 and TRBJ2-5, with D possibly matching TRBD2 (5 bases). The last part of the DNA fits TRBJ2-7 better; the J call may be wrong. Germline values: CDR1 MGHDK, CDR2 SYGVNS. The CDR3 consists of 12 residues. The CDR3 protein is CASSAGSYEQYF. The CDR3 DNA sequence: TGTGCCAGCAGTGCGGGGTCCTACGAGCAGTACTTC.

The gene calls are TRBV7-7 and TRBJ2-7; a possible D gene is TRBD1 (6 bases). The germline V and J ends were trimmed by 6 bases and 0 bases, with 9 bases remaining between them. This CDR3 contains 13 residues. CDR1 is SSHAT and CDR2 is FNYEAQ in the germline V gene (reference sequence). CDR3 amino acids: CASSWDISYEQYF. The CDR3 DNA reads TGTGCCAGCAGTTGGGACATCTCCTACGAGCAGTACTTC.

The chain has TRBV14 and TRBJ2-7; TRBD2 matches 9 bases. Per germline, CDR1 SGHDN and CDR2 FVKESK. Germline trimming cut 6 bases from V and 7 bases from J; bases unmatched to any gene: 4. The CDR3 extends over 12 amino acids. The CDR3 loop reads CASRRAGGEQYF. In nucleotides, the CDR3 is TGTGCCAGCAGAAGGGCGGGAGGGGAGCAGTACTTC.

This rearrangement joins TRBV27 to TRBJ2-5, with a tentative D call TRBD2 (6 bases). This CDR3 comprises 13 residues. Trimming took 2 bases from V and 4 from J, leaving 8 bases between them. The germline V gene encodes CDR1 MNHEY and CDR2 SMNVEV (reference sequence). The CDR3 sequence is CASSLGTAETQYF. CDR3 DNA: TGTGCCAGCAGTTTAGGGACTGCAGAGACCCAGTACTTC.

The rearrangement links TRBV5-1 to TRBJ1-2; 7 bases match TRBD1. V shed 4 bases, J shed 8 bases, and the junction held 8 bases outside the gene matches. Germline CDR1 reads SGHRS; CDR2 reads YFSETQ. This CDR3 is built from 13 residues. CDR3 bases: TGCGCCAGCAGCATACCCAGGGGGGAAGGCTACACCTTC. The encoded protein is CASSIPRGEGYTF.

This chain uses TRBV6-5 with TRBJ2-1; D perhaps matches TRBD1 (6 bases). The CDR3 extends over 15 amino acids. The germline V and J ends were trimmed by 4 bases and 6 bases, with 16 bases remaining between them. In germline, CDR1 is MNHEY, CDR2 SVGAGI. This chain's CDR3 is CASSSFQGKVNEQFF. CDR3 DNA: TGTGCCAGCAGTTCTTTCCAGGGGAAGGTCAATGAGCAGTTCTTC.

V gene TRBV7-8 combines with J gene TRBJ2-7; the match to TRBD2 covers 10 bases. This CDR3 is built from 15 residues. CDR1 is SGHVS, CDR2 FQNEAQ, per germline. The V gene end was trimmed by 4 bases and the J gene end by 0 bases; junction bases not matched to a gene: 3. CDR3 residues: CASSYSGGISYEQYF. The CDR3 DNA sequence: TGTGCCAGCAGCTATAGCGGGGGGATCTCCTACGAGCAGTACTTC.

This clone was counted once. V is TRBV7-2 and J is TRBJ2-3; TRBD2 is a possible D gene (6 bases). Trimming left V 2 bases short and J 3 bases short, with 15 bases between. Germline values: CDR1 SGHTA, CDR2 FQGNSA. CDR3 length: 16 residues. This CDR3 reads CASSLPRDFHTDTQYF. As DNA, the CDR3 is TGTGCCAGCAGCTTACCCCGGGACTTCCATACAGATACGCAGTATTTT.

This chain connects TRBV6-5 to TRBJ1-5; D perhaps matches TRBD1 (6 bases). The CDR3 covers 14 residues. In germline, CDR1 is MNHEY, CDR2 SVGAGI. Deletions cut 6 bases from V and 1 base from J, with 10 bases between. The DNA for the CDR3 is TGTGCCAGCAGCCACAGGGTCAGCAATCAGCCCCAGCATTTT. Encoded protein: CASSHRVSNQPQHF.

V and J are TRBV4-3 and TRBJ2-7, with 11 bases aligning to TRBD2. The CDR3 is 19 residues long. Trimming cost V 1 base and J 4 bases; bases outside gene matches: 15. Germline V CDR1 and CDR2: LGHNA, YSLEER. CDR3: CASSQARGLAAPGGYEQYF. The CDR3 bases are TGCGCCAGCAGCCAAGCTAGGGGACTAGCGGCTCCGGGGGGTTACGAGCAGTACTTC.

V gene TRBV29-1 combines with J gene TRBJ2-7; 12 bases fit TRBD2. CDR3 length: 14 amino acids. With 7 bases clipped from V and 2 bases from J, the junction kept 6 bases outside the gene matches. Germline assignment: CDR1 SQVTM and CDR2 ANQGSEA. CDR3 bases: TGCAGCGCCTGGACTAGCGGGGATCCCTACGAGCAGTACTTC. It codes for CSAWTSGDPYEQYF.